The clone carrying this T cell receptor (beta chain) was observed a few times. The study recruited people aged roughly 18 to 89 years across about two dozen US areas. The data derive from a study of blood T cell repertoires in COVID-19. Study-level background: From T cells, B-cell-depleted T cells, or PBMCs came the material, which was cDNA or gDNA.

Trimming removed 2 bases from V and 2 bases from J; junction bases left unmatched: 7. The CDR3 has 17 amino acids. The germline gives CDR1 LGHDT, CDR2 YNNKEL (reference sequence). Generated by immunoSEQ multiplex PCR, the TCRdb table keeps only in-frame clones and is missing some. This repertoire shows about 160,000 clones, roughly 80% found once; its top ten account for 3% to 3.5%. This chain links TRBV3-1 (or the pseudogene TRBV3-2) with TRBJ2-2; 8 bases line up with TRBD1. Source material: PBMCs or T cells enriched from blood (not recorded which). This clonotype originated in a woman aged 55-70 years who had recovered from COVID-19. CDR3 in DNA: TGTGCCAGCAGCCAATACCGGGACAGGTCTAACACCGGGGAGCTGTTTTTT. This encodes CASSQYRDRSNTGELFF.